This T cell receptor beta chain was observed in a study of PD-1 blockade in mismatch repair-deficient tumors. The germline V gene has CDR1 SEHNR and CDR2 FQNEAQ (reference sequence). Between the trimmed V and J ends, which lost 8 bases and 1 base, there was a span of 9 bases. This CDR3 has 12 amino acids. Data came from immunoSEQ multiplex PCR; TCRdb stores just in-frame clones and leaves some out. The profile shows under 150,000 clones, about 88% of them singletons. The J gene is TRBJ2-7, the V gene TRBV7-9; D not resolved. This receptor was obtained from an adult with mismatch repair-deficient cancer. Sequenced material: peripheral blood, taken approximately 71 weeks after starting pembrolizumab. CDR3 nucleotide sequence: TGTGCCAGCGGTCAGATGTCCTACGAGCAGTACTTC. Amino acid sequence: CASGQMSYEQYF.